This note documents a single T cell receptor beta chain sequence. This clonotype was recorded at least ten times. The antigen it binds to is not known. No much larger clone exists at a distance of one base, and base qualities are not known. This sample stems from a study of blood T cells in healthy people across ages (dated by TCRdb to about 2015). Describing the broader study: In model experiments, template switching captured roughly one uniquely barcoded TCR beta cDNA molecule for every two T cells. The study measured age-related changes in TCR beta repertoire diversity using deep sequencing normalized with unique cDNA molecular identifiers. The donors were split into four age groups: young (average around 15 years), middle-aged (more than 35), aged (62) and long-lived (roughly 88). Using the same blood draw, the study looked at two additional independent replicas of 1 million unique cDNA reads for two donors, one aged 18 to 30 and the other aged 80 or older.

The donors were around 39 Caucasian individuals from Russia, aged 6 to 90 years, who were systemically healthy. Each donor gave about 9.7 milliliters of peripheral blood, drawn into EDTA-treated Vacutainer tubes. Ficoll-Paque density-gradient centrifugation was used to isolate PBMCs, with at least 6.5 million per sample. Total RNA, at least 5.5 micrograms per sample, was extracted from PBMCs with Trizol reagent. Naive CD45RAhigh/CD27high T cell percentages were measured by flow cytometry on a PBMC aliquot from every donor. Library preparation was by 5' RACE. TCRdb lists the instrument as Illumina HiSeq 2500. A second PCR of about 7 to 12 cycles was run with a J-beta primer mix and a sample-barcoded 5' primer. A template-switch 5' adaptor carrying 12 random nucleotides introduced a unique molecular identifier onto each TCR beta cDNA molecule. Each sample yielded at least 2.5 million CDR3-containing paired-end reads. First-strand cDNA was synthesized from all RNA with the Mint cDNA synthesis kit, primed by a TRBC-specific oligonucleotide. All cDNA was treated with uracil-DNA glycosylase and then went through a first 18-cycle PCR with the universal primers M1SS and BC2_uni_R. The source study handled its data this way. For normalization, 1 million high-quality reads, each with a distinct molecular identifier, were randomly selected from each sample. Reads with shared molecular identifiers were discarded instead of being binned into consensus sequences. MiTCR, with a Q25 quality threshold and the strictest error-elimination algorithm, was used for CDR3 identification, clonotype clustering and error correction. A nonparametric unseen species model using Euler transformation provided a lower-bound estimate of total TCR beta diversity. Using fastp trimming at Q25 and MiXCR clonotype assembly, TCRdb reanalyzed the public sequencing data and kept in-frame beta chains. Records with the same CDR3 protein are collapsed into one entry carrying the most frequent genes and DNA. The V and J calls shown here were made by TCRdb, not taken from the authors' results. This sample holds 800,000 to 1,300,000 distinct CDR3 sequences; 20% to 25% were observed only once. About 0.69% of the sample is held by the ten biggest clonotypes.

Via the germline V gene, CDR1 is LGHNA and CDR2 YSLEER. Relative to germline, V is 0 bases shorter and J is 2 bases shorter, with 8 bases between their ends. The CDR3 measures 15 amino acids from cysteine to phenylalanine. The CDR3 DNA has 45 bases and is translated from base 1. Beyond this particular receptor, the publication reports: Observed TCR beta diversity correlated strongly with the percentage of naive T cells measured by flow cytometry. Because donor CMV infection status was unknown, age-related changes in expanded clonotypes were potentially confounded. Observed TCR beta diversity per million T cells fell roughly linearly with age, and a significant reduction was already apparent by age approximately 40. Because profiling used bulk unsorted PBMCs, naive and antigen-experienced compartments could not be compared conclusively. The long-lived group showed more naive CD4+ T cells, fewer expanded clones and increased TCR diversity than the aged group, suggesting age selection. Estimates of total diversity based on one million sequenced T cells were considered lower bounds and underestimates.

The sample was also linked to a second study, of T cells of mothers and their children. Reported in the second study: Nine systemically healthy Caucasian individuals served as donors, namely three mothers together with their six children. cDNA synthesis used all of the extracted RNA, with around 1.6 ug of RNA in each 15 ul reaction. In the second PCR, the M1S primer added sample barcodes and 2-4 random nucleotides. More than 8 million TCR beta CDR3 reads were obtained from each mother, and some 3.3 million reads were obtained from each child. Thymic selection shapes the output of TCR recombination in a similar way in related and unrelated pairs, and inherited differences have a minor effect. Normalized repertoire overlap was always found to be slightly, but never significantly, higher in related mother-child pairs than in unrelated mother-child pairs. No persistent microchimeric T cell clones were detected, at a sensitivity of roughly 96 clones per million clonotypes. The study used deep NGS to compare TCR beta repertoires of mothers and children, seeking features distinguishing related mother-child pairs from unrelated individuals. Mothers averaged about 40 +/- 4 years of age and children averaged around 10 +/- 4 years. Libraries were sequenced on Illumina HiSeq 2000 with 100+100 nt paired-end reads after adapter ligation with NEBNext reagents. To prevent cross-contamination, the mother and child libraries were prepared one month apart and sequenced in separate runs. Each donor had between roughly 500,000 and 2,100,000 distinct TCR beta clonotypes identified. Naive TCR beta clonotypes were estimated from low-frequency clonotypes matched to each donor's FACS-determined naive share, without sorting.

Recombination connected TRBV4-3 to TRBJ2-1; the D region may be TRBD1 or TRBD2, each matching 5 bases equally. Sequencing input: blood. This sequence originates from a girl aged 2 to 9 in good health. The CDR3 here reads CASSQEGEPYNEQFF. At the DNA level, the sequence is TGCGCCAGCAGCCAAGAGGGGGAACCCTACAATGAGCAGTTCTTC.